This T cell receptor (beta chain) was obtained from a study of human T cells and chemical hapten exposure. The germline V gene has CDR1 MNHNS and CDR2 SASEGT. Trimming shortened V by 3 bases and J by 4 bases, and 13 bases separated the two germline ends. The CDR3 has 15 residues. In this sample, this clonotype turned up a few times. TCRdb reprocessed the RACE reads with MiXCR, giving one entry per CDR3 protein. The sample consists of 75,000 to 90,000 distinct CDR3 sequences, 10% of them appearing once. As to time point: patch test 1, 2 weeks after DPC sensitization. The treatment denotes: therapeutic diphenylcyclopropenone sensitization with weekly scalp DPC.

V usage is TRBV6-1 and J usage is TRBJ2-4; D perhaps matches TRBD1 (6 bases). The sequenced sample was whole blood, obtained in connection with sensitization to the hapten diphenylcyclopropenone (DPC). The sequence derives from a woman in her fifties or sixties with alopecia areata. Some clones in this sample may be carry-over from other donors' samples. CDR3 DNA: TGTGCCAGCAGTGACACCGGGACAAGAAAAAACATTCAGTACTTC. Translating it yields CASSDTGTRKNIQYF.